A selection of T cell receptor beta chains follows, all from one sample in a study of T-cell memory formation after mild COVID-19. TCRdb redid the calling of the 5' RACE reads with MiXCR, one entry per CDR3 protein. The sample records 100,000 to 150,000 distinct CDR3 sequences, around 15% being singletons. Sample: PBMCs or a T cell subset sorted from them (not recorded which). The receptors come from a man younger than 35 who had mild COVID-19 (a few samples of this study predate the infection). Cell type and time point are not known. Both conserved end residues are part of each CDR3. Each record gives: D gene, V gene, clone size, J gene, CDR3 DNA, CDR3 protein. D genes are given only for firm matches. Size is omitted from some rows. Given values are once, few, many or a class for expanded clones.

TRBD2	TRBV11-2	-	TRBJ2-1	TGTGCCAGCAGCCTACAGCGCGGGGGGGTGGACAATGAGCAGTTCTTC	CASSLQRGGVDNEQFF
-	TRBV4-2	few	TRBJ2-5	TGTGCCAGCAGCCAAGGCCTCCTTCCACAGGGCCAGGGGACCCAGTACTTC	CASSQGLLPQGQGTQYF
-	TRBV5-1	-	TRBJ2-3	TGCGCCAGTGGGCCCCCGGGGAACACAGATACGCAGTATTTT	CASGPPGNTDTQYF
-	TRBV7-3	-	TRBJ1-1	TGTGCCAGCAGCTTCGGATTAGTCTGGCAGGGGCTGAACACTGAAGCTTTCTTT	CASSFGLVWQGLNTEAFF
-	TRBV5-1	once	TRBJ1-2	TGCGCCAGCAGACCCGGGAGGGGGGACTATGGCTACACCTTC	CASRPGRGDYGYTF
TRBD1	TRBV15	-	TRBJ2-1	TGTGCCACCAGTAACAGGGGTTGGAATGAGCAGTTCTTC	CATSNRGWNEQFF
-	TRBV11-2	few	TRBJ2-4	TGTGCCAGCAGCTTAGGGGGACGGGGGAGAAACATTCAGTACTTC	CASSLGGRGRNIQYF
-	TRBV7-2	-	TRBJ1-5	TGTGCCAGCAGCCAACAGGGTTTGGGGCAGCCCCAGCATTTT	CASSQQGLGQPQHF
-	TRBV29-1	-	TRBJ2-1	TGCAGCGTCCACGAACTTGGGCAGTTCTTC	CSVHELGQFF
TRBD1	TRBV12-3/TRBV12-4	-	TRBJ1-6	TGTGCCAGCAGTTTGGGGCGGGGACAGGGGTATTCACCCCTCCACTTT	CASSLGRGQGYSPLHF
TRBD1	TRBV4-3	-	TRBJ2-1	TGCGCCAGCAGCCAAGGGAAGGGACAGGGAAACAATGAGCAGTTCTTC	CASSQGKGQGNNEQFF
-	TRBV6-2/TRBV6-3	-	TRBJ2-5	TGTGCCAGCAGTCCCGGGACTCTGGAGACCCAGTACTTC	CASSPGTLETQYF
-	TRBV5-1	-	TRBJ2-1	TGCGCCAGCAGCTTGCGGCTAAGCGACCTCAATGAGCAGTTCTTC	CASSLRLSDLNEQFF
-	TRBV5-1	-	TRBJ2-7	TGCGCCAGCAGCTTGGGGCAGTCGGGCTCCTACGAGCAGTACTTC	CASSLGQSGSYEQYF
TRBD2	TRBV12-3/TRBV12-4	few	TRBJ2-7	TGTGCCAGCAGCCGGGGGGGGGCGAGCGACGAGCAGTACTTC	CASSRGGASDEQYF
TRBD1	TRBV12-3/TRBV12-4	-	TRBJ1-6	TGTGCCAGCAGTCTTCTGGGACAGGGGCATTCACCCCTCCACTTT	CASSLLGQGHSPLHF
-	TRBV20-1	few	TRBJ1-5	TGCAGTGCCAAGGTGGGGTCTCAGCCCCAGCATTTT	CSAKVGSQPQHF
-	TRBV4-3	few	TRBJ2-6	TGCGCCAGCAGCCAAGGATCGGGAACCTCTGGGGCCAACGTCCTGACTTTC	CASSQGSGTSGANVLTF
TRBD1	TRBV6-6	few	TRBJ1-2	TGTGCCAGCCGATCGCGAACGAACAGGGGGTATGGCTACACCTTC	CASRSRTNRGYGYTF
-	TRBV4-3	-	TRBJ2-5	TGCGCCAGCAGCCAAGGCCGAGTCCGGGCCTTCCAAGAGACCCAGTACTTC	CASSQGRVRAFQETQYF
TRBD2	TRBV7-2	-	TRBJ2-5	TGTGCCAGCAACCCTAGCGGGGGGACCCAGTACTTC	CASNPSGGTQYF
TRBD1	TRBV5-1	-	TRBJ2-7	TGCGCCAGCAGTGGAAGACAGGGGAGTCACGAGCAGTACTTC	CASSGRQGSHEQYF
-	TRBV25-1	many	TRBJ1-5	TGTGCCAGCACCGGAGAAAGGGGAGGCAATCAGCCCCAGCATTTT	CASTGERGGNQPQHF
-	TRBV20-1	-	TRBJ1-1	TGCAGTGCAACACCCGACAGGAACACTGAAGCTTTCTTT	CSATPDRNTEAFF
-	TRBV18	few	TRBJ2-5	TGTGCCAGCTCACCACCGACTAGAGGAGAGACCCAGTACTTC	CASSPPTRGETQYF
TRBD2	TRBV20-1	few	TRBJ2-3	TGCAGTGCTAGAGATAACCCTAGCGGGGACACGGATACGCAGTATTTT	CSARDNPSGDTDTQYF
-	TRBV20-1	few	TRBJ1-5	TGCAGTGCACAGGTTGATAGCAATCAGCCCCAGCATTTT	CSAQVDSNQPQHF
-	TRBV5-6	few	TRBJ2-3	TGTGCCAGCAGCCCATACGGCGGGAAAGATACGCAGTATTTT	CASSPYGGKDTQYF
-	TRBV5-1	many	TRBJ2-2	TGCGCCAGCCTGTCCTTTGGGGGCGGCACCGGGGAGCTGTTTTTT	CASLSFGGGTGELFF
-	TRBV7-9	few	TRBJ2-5	TGTGCCAGCACCCGAGCGGCTAGTGGACAAGAGACCCAGTACTTC	CASTRAASGQETQYF
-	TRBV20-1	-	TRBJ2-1	TGCAGTGCTATTAGCGGAAGCTCCTACAATGAGCAGTTCTTC	CSAISGSSYNEQFF
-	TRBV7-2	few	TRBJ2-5	TGTGCCAGCAGGTGGGGGGCAGGGTCGCAAGAGACCCAGTACTTC	CASRWGAGSQETQYF
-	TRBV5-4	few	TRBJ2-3	TGTGCCAGCAGCTACATCGGTACGCAGTATTTT	CASSYIGTQYF
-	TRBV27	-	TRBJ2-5	TGTGCCAGCAGTTACGGACTGTGGGAGACCCAGTACTTC	CASSYGLWETQYF
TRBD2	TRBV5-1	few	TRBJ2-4	TGCGCCAGCAGACCCGGGACTAGCGGGGGGGTTGACATTCAGTACTTC	CASRPGTSGGVDIQYF
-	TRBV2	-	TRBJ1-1	TGTGCCAGCAGGGGGGGGCATTCGAACACTGAAGCTTTCTTT	CASRGGHSNTEAFF
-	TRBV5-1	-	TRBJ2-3	TGCGCCAGCCGTCAGGGGACTAGCACAGATACGCAGTATTTT	CASRQGTSTDTQYF
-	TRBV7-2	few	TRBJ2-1	TGTGCCAGCAGCCCGGACGCGGGCAATGAGCAGTTCTTC	CASSPDAGNEQFF
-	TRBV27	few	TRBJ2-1	TGTGCCAGCAAATTTAAGAGAGGTGAGCAGTTCTTC	CASKFKRGEQFF
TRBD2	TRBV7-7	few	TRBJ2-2	TGTGCCAGCAGCAGGACTAGTGGCGGGGAGCTGTTTTTT	CASSRTSGGELFF
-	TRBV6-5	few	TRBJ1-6	TGTGCCAGCAGAAGAAACAAGAGCTCCTATAATTCACCCCTCCACTTT	CASRRNKSSYNSPLHF
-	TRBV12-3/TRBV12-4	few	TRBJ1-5	TGTGCCAGCAGTACCCGGGCTTTCAGCAATCAGCCCCAGCATTTT	CASSTRAFSNQPQHF
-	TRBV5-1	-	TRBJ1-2	TGCGCCAGCAGCACAACGGGGTTAGGCCACTATGGCTACACCTTC	CASSTTGLGHYGYTF
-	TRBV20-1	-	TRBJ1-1	TGCAGTGCTAGAGATCTTGGTGGGCTCTCTGAAGCTTTCTTT	CSARDLGGLSEAFF
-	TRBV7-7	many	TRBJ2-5	TGTGCCAGCAGCTTGTTGGGGAAACAAGAGACCCAGTACTTC	CASSLLGKQETQYF
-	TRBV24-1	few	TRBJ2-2	TGTGCCACCAGTGATTTGCAAGCGGAGGTACTCCCTGACACCGGGGAGCTGTTTTTT	CATSDLQAEVLPDTGELFF
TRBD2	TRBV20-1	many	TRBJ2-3	TGCAGTGCCTCCGACGGGGGGGGCTGGACAGATACGCAGTATTTT	CSASDGGGWTDTQYF
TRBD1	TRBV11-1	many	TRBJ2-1	TGTGCCAGCAGCTTATTGACAGGGGCCTACAATGAGCAGTTCTTC	CASSLLTGAYNEQFF
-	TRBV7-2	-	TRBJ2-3	TGTGCCAGCAGCTTATCCGGACGGACCAGTCCCGATACGCAGTATTTT	CASSLSGRTSPDTQYF
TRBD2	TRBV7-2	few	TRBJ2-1	TGTGCCAGCAACCCTAGCGGGGGGGATACTGAGCAGTTCTTC	CASNPSGGDTEQFF
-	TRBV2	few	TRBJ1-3	TGTGCCAGCAGTAACAGTGGAAACACCATATATTTT	CASSNSGNTIYF
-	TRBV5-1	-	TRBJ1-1	TGCGCCAGCAGCTTGAATGGGGGCTCAGAAACTGAAGCTTTCTTT	CASSLNGGSETEAFF